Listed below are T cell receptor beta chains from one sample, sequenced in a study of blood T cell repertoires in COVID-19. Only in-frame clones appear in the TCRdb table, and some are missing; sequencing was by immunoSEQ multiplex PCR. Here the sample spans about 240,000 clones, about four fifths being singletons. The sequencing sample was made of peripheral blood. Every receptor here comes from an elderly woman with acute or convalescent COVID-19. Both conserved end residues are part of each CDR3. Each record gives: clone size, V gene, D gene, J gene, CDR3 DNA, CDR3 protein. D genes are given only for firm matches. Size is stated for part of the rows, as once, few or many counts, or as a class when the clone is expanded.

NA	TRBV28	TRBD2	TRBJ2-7	TGTGCCAGCACCCTAGGGGGGACTAGTATTAACTACGAGCAGTACTTC	CASTLGGTSINYEQYF
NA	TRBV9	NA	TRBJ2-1	TGTGCCAGCAGCGTAACAGGCCGCGTTTACAATGAGCAGTTCTTC	CASSVTGRVYNEQFF
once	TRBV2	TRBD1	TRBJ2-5	TGTGCCAGCAGTGGAGGACAGGGTCGACAAGAGACCCAGTACTTC	CASSGGQGRQETQYF
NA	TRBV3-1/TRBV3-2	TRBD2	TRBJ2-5	TGTGCCAGCAGCCCCAGACTAGCGGGGGGGCGGGAGACCCAGTACTTC	CASSPRLAGGRETQYF
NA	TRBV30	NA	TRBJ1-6	TGTGCCTTCACGACAAGCTATAATTCACCCCTCCACTTT	CAFTTSYNSPLHF
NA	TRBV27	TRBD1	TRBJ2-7	TGTGCCGGAAAAAAAGGGACAGGGGACTACGAGCAGTACTTC	CAGKKGTGDYEQYF
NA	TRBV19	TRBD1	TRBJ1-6	TGTGCCAGTAGTATGGAGACAGGGGGTAATTCACCCCTCCACTTT	CASSMETGGNSPLHF
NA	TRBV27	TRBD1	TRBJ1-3	TGTGCCACCACTCCCGACAGGGGGCGGCCCCGGATGTCTGGAAACACCATATATTTT	CATTPDRGRPRMSGNTIYF
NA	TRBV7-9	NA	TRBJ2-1	TGTGCCAGCAGCCGGGCAGCAGGGGCCCAAAGCTCCTACAATGAGCAGTTCTTC	CASSRAAGAQSSYNEQFF
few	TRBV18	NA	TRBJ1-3	TGTGCCAGCTCACCACCGGGGCTTCGCTCTGGAAACACCATATATTTT	CASSPPGLRSGNTIYF
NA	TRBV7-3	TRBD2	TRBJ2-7	TGTGCCAGCAGCTTAAGAGCGGGGGACGCCTACGAGCAGTACTTC	CASSLRAGDAYEQYF
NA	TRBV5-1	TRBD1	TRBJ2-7	TGCGCCAGCAGCTTGGACAGGGGGCAAGGGGAGCAGTACTTC	CASSLDRGQGEQYF
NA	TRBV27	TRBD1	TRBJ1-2	TGTGCCAGCAGTTTCAGGGGGTATGGCTACACCTTC	CASSFRGYGYTF
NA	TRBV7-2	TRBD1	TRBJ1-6	TGTGCCAGCCAAGGACAGGGTTCTTCACCCCTCCACTTT	CASQGQGSSPLHF
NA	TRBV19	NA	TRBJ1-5	TGTGCCAGTACTTGGGCAGTTCATGGGAATCAGCCCCAGCATTTT	CASTWAVHGNQPQHF
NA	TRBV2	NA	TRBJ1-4	TGTGCCAGCAATAGTCCGGGGAATGAAAAACTGTTTTTT	CASNSPGNEKLFF
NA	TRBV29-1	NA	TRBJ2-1	TGCAGCGTTAACAGGGAGACCTACAATGAGCAGTTCTTC	CSVNRETYNEQFF
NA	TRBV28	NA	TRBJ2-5	TGTGCCAGCAGTTTCGGTTCCGGCACGGGCCAAGAGACCCAGTACTTC	CASSFGSGTGQETQYF
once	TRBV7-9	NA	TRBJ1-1	TGTGCCAGCAGCTTAGGTGGGCAGGGCACTGAAGCTTTCTTT	CASSLGGQGTEAFF
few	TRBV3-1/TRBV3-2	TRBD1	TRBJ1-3	TGTGCCAGCGCCGGGGACAGGGAGAGAAACACCATATATTTT	CASAGDRERNTIYF
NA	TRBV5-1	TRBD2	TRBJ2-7	TGCGCCAGCAGCTTCGCGGGGGAGGCCTACGAGCAGTACTTC	CASSFAGEAYEQYF
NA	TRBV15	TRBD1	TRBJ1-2	TGTGCCACCAGCACGGGACAGGCCAACTATGGCTACACCTTC	CATSTGQANYGYTF
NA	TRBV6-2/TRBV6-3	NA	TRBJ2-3	TGTGCCAGCAGTTACGTAGAGGGCCCAGATACGCAGTATTTT	CASSYVEGPDTQYF
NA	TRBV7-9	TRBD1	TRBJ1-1	TGTGCCAGCAGCCACGACAGGGCGAACACTGAAGCTTTCTTT	CASSHDRANTEAFF
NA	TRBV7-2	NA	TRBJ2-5	TGTGCCAGCAGCTTAAGGTGGCGGGGTGGGGAGACCCAGTACTTC	CASSLRWRGGETQYF
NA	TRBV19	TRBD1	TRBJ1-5	TGTGCCAGTAGTATAGGGGGGGGACAGGGTTATAGCAATCAGCCCCAGCATTTT	CASSIGGGQGYSNQPQHF
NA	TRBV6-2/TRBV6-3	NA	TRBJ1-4	TGTGCCAGCAGTTACTACGGCATTCGGGGTGAAAAACTGTTTTTT	CASSYYGIRGEKLFF